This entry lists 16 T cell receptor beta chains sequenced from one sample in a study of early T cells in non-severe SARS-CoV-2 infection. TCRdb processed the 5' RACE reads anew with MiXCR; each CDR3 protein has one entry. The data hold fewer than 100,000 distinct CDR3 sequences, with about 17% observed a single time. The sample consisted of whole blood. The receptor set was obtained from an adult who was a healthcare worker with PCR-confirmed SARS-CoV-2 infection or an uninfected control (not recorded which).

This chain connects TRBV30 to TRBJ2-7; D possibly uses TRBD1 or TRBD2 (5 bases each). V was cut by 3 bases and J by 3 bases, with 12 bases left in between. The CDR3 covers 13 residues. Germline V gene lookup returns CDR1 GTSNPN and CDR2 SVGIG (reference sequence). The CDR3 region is CAWSVGVNYEQYF. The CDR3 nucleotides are TGTGCCTGGAGCGTGGGGGTCAACTACGAGCAGTACTTC.

CDR3: CASGTDIGQPQHF. DNA for the CDR3: TGTGCCAGCGGGACAGATATCGGTCAGCCCCAGCATTTT. This chain links TRBV9 with TRBJ1-5, with 7 bases aligning to TRBD1. The ends lost 7 bases at V and 6 bases at J; junction bases unmatched: 7. The V gene's germline CDR1 is SGDLS and CDR2 YYNGEE. CDR3 length: 13 amino acids. The complete variable domain, with remaining parts taken from reference TRBV9 and TRBJ1-5, reads DSGVTQTPKHLITATGQRVTLRCSPRSGDLSVYWYQQSLDQGLQFLIQYYNGEERAKGNILERFSAQQFPDLHSELNLSSLELGDSALYFCASGTDIGQPQHFGDGTRLSIL.

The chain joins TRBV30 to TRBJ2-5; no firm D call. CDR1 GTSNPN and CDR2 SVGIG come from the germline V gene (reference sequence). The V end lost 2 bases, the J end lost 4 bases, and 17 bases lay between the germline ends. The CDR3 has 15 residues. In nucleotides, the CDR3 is TGTGCCTGGAGTCCACCCCCCAGCGCCGGAGAGACCCAGTACTTC. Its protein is CAWSPPPSAGETQYF.

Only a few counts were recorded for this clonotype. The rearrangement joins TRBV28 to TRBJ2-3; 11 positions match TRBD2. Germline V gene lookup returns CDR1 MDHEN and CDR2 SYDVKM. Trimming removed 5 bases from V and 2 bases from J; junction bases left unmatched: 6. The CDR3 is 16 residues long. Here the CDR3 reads CASSLSGGGFTDTQYF. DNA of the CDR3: TGTGCCAGCAGTCTTAGCGGGGGGGGCTTCACAGATACGCAGTATTTT. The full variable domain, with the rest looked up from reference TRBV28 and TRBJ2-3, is DVKVTQSSRYLVKRTGEKVFLECVQDMDHENMFWYRQDPGLGLRLIYFSYDVKMKEKGDIPEGYSVSREKKERFSLILESASTNQTSMYLCASSLSGGGFTDTQYFGPGTRLTVL.

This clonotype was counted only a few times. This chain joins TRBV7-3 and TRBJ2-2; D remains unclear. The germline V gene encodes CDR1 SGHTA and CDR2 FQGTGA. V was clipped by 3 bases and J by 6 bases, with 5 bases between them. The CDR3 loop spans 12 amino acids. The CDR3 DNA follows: TGTGCCAGCAGCTTCATCCCCGGGGAGCTGTTTTTT. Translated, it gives CASSFIPGELFF.

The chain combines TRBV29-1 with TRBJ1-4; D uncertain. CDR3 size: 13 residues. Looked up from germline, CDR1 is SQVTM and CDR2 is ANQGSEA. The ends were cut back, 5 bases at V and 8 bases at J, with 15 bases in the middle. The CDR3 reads CSVSGSSGEKLFF. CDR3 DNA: TGCAGCGTTTCAGGTTCTTCGGGGGAAAAACTGTTTTTT.

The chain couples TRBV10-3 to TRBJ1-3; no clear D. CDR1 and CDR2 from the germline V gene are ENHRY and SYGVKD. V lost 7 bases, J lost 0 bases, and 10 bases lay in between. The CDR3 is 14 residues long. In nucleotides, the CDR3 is TGTGCCATCAAGGACTCCGGCTCTGGAAACACCATATATTTT. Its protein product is CAIKDSGSGNTIYF.

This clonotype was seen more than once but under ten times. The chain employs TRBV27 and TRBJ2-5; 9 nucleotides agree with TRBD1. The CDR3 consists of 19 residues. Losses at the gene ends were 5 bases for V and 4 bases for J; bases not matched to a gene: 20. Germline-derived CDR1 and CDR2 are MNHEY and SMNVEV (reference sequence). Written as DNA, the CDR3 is TGTGCCAGCAGTACTCGGACAGGGGTCCCGAATCGGCGAGGAGAGACCCAGTACTTC. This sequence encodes CASSTRTGVPNRRGETQYF.

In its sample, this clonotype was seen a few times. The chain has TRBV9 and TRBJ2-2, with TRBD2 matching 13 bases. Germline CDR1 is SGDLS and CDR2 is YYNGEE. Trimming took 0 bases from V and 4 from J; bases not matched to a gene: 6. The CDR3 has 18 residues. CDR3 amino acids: CASSVDGLAGEITGELFF. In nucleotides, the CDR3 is TGTGCCAGCAGCGTAGACGGACTAGCGGGAGAAATCACCGGGGAGCTGTTTTTT.

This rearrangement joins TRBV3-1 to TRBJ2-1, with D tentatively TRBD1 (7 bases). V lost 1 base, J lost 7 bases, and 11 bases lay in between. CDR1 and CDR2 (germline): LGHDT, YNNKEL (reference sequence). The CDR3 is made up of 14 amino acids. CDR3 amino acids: CASSQGQGGNEQFF. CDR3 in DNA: TGTGCCAGCAGCCAAGGACAGGGAGGAAATGAGCAGTTCTTC.

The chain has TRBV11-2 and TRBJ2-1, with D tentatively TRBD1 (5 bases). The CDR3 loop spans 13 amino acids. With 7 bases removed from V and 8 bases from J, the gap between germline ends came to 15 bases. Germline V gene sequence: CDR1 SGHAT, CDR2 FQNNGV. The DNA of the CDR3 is TGTGCCAGCACCCCCGACAGAATCGATGAGCAGTTCTTC. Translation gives CASTPDRIDEQFF.

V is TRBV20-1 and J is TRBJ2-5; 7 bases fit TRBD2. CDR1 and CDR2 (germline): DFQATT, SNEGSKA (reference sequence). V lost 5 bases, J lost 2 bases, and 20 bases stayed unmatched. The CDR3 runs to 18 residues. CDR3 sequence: CSAHSLSQRGSRQETQYF. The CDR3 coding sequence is TGCAGTGCTCATTCACTAAGTCAACGCGGGAGCCGTCAAGAGACCCAGTACTTC.

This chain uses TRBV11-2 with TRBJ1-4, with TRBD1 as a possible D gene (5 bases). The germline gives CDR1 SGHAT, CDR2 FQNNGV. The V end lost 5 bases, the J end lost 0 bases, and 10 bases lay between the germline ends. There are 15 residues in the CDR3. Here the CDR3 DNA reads TGTGCCAGCAGCGTGCCAGGGCCAACTAATGAAAAACTGTTTTTT. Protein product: CASSVPGPTNEKLFF.

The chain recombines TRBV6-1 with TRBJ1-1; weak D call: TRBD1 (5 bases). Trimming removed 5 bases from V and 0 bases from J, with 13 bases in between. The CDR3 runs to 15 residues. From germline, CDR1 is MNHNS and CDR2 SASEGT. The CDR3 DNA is TGTGCCAGCAGTCCACGGAGGGGACTGAACACTGAAGCTTTCTTT. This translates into CASSPRRGLNTEAFF.

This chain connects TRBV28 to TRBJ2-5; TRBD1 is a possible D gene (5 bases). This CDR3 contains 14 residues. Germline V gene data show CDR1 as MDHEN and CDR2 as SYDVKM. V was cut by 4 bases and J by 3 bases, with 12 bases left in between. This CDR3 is CASSSTVWEETQYF. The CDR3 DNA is TGTGCCAGCAGTTCGACAGTTTGGGAAGAGACCCAGTACTTC.

CDR3 sequence (DNA): TGTGCCAGCAGCCTCCCCCCGGGTGAAGCCAAAAACATTCAGTACTTC. Amino acid sequence: CASSLPPGEAKNIQYF. The chain joins TRBV4-2 to TRBJ2-4; D gene ambiguous. Deletions cut 4 bases from V and 0 bases from J, with 13 bases between. The CDR3 is 16 amino acids. Germline V CDR1 and CDR2: LGHNA, YNFKEQ.